This TCR beta chain was identified during a study of identical twins (dated by TCRdb to the mid-2010s). Context from the whole study: To test whether fetal clonotypes persist, the study used deep sequencing on TCR alpha and beta repertoires from monozygotic twins, unrelated adults of various ages, and cord blood. Replicate twin experiments were performed at different times using different library preparation protocols to rule out contamination. The full study reports these points: The excess sharing between twins in beta out-of-frame sequences was weaker because fewer shared sequences reduced the signal-to-noise ratio. Fewer insertions were carried by abundant cord blood beta clonotypes, a similar but weaker trend appeared in young adult naive repertoires, and no such trend appeared in memory repertoires. Compared with coincidental sharing between unrelated individuals, out-of-frame TCR alpha sequences shared between twins showed an excess of sequences with low generation probability. Invariant T cells such as MAIT and iNKT could partly confound zero-insertion analyses, although diverse VJ usage argued against such confounding for most clonotypes. Because the same donors could not be followed over many years, the conclusions depended on cross-sectional statistical analysis. In monozygotic twins, recombination models systematically underestimated out-of-frame TCR alpha sharing, but the models matched the sharing seen between unrelated individuals.

This clonotype was counted a few times. Its specific antigen is unknown. No much larger clone exists at a distance of one base, and base qualities are not known. All donors were healthy Caucasians. The twin cohort comprised three pairs of female monozygotic twins, all aged roughly 18 to 29 years. Peripheral blood mononuclear cells were the source from which RNA for the TCR libraries was isolated. Compared with germline, V lacks 7 bases and J lacks 7 bases; bases without a gene match: 11. The CDR3 goes from the cysteine to the phenylalanine over 15 residues. Only the CDR3 DNA stays, 45 bases, in frame from base 1. Library preparation was by 5' RACE. The sample was run on an Illumina HiSeq 2000. Template switching introduced a universal primer binding site; the final cDNA contained a unique molecular identifier, enabling accurate counting of TCR cDNA molecules. First-strand cDNA for TCR alpha and beta chains was synthesized from specific primers in the conserved constant-segment region. To control for contamination, every cDNA library was double barcoded, receiving both a SMART-Mk sample barcode and Illumina barcodes. TruSeq adapter sequences along with Illumina sample barcodes were introduced in two successive PCR steps. TCR alpha and beta cDNA libraries were sequenced on the Illumina HiSeq platform with custom primers. Turning to the authors' computational methods: MiGEC was used to process raw reads and extract unique molecular identifiers, and MiXCR was used to find CDR3 positions. Recombination models were inferred per individual with the repgenHMM and IGoR tools using an EM algorithm. Shared clonotypes were analyzed with the tcR package in R, and sharing was normalized by the product of cloneset sizes. To study raw recombination without the effects of thymic and clonal selection, out-of-frame nonproductive sequences were analyzed. The public reads were reanalyzed by TCRdb: fastp trimming at Q25, MiXCR alignment, in-frame beta chains only. Identical CDR3 protein sequences are pooled into one entry, listed with their most common genes and DNA. TCRdb's processing, not the study's, gives the V and J calls here. The sample includes over 600,000 distinct CDR3 sequences, with 21% observed a single time. The ten largest clonotypes hold roughly 4% of the sample.

This same sample was also taken into another study, of T cells expressing NK-cell markers. The second study, in turn, reports: Three sorted T-cell subsets (CD3+CD56+NKG2C+, CD3+CD56+NKG2C- and CD3+CD56-NKG2C+) from 7 to 9 donors had their TCR beta-chain repertoires profiled. Of the eight sequenced donors, seven were found to be HCMV-seropositive and one was found to be HCMV-seronegative. To restrict sorting to alphabetaTCR-expressing T cells, an anti-gammadeltaTCR antibody was added in several experiments. In a handful of donors, the dominant CD3+CD56+NKG2C+ clonotypes were among the top 10 CD8+ clonotypes and accounted for about 1.0-7.5% of CD8+ T cells. Those dominant clonotypes were again the most abundant among CD3+CD56-NKG2C+ cells in a few donors, at roughly 28.3-60.1%. Whether the expanded NKG2C-expressing T cell clones were specific for HCMV antigens remained unclear. The study sequenced eight donors, all healthy volunteers chosen at random: three men and five women. A commercial ELISA kit detecting HCMV-specific IgG in serum was used to determine HCMV serostatus. For a handful of donors, unsorted PBMC were also used to sequence bulk peripheral blood T-cell repertoires. Reads were demultiplexed and grouped by UMI with MIGEC, and clonotypes were assembled and quantified with MiTCR. Only TCR cDNA sequences supported by at least two reads were kept to exclude erroneous sequences. The tcR package was used for downstream repertoire analysis, and clonotypes were matched across fractions by CDR3 nucleotide sequence plus V segment. VDJmatch was used to annotate antigen specificity against VDJdb, with one amino acid substitution in CDR3 permitted.

The sequence derives from a woman younger than 30 in good health. The sample taken for sequencing was PBMCs. Here the chain combines TRBV12-3 or TRBV12-4 and TRBJ2-1; 9 central bases correspond to TRBD2. The CDR3 region: CASIGAGGPDNEQFF. The bases read TGTGCCAGCATAGGGGCGGGAGGGCCGGATAATGAGCAGTTCTTC.